Given below is one T cell receptor (beta chain) in context. Its antigen is undetermined. In the United States, treatment was given to all participants with HIV. This entry belongs to a study of long-term antiretroviral therapy in people with HIV. Background on the study: The earliest samples came about a decade before the 2015 immediate-ART recommendation.

Deletions cut 0 bases from V and 1 base from J, with 7 bases between. The CDR3 loop spans 14 amino acids. Findings of the study overall: Diversity rose after ART but stayed below transplant donor controls. Pre-ART clonal expansion yielded clones that dominated the repertoire at all time points.

At the survey level, the v3.0 immunoSEQ assay was run. Using immunoSEQ multiplex PCR, the repertoire was profiled, and TCRdb retains in-frame clones only, with some absent. In the table there are approximately 15,000 clones, more than 75% of which are singletons. The sequences come from unsorted PBMCs, collected 3.1 years after starting antiretroviral therapy. The rearrangement links TRBV5-3 to TRBJ1-1; possible D gene TRBD1, 5 bases. TRBV5-3 is designated an ORF whose function remains uncertain. This receptor was taken from a man aged 40-49 years with HIV. The CDR3 region has the DNA TGTGCCAGAAGCTTGGGGACAACGAACACTGAAGCTTTCTTT. Residues: CARSLGTTNTEAFF.